This T cell receptor (beta chain) comes out of a study of T cells after yellow fever vaccination. Study-wide results and limits: Abundant bulk-population clonotypes could contaminate the FACS-sorted repertoires. Among primary-vaccination clones, most reappeared after the booster, at almost 98% for CD4 and around 91% for CD8. Weaker overall was a secondary response that nonetheless peaked faster, on day 5 versus 15.

For this clonotype: Its specificity is not known.

They built TCR cDNA with 5'RACE template switching, a step that put in a universal primer site and UMIs. TCRdb re-derived calls from the 5' RACE reads in MiXCR, one entry per CDR3 protein. The sample has hundreds of thousands of distinct CDR3 sequences, roughly 14% seen once. V lost 5 bases, J lost 6 bases, and 14 bases lay in between. Germline values: CDR1 LNHNV, CDR2 YYDKDF (reference sequence). This CDR3 is built from 13 residues. This clonotype was obtained from a man aged 25-40 years who received the YFV17D yellow fever vaccine. The sample in question was PBMCs, obtained on the day of the yellow fever booster vaccination. The rearrangement uses TRBV15 and TRBJ2-7; possibly TRBD2 for D (6 bases). CDR3 region: CATSPVLAVEQYF. The DNA of the CDR3 is TGTGCCACCAGCCCTGTTTTAGCGGTCGAGCAGTACTTC.